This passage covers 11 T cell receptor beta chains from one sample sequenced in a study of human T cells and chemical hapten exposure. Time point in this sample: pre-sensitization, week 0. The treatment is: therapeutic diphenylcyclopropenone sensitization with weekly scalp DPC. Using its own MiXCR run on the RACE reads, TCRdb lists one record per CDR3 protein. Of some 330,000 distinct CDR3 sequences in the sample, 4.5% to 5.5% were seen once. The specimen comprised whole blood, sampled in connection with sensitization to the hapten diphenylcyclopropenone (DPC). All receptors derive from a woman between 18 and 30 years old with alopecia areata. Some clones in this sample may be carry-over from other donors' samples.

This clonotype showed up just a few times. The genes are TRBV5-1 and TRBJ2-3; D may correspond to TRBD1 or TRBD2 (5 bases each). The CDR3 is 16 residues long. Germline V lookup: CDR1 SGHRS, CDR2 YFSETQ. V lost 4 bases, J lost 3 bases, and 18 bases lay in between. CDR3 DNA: TGCGCCAGCAGCAGGGGAGAGGGCGTGTGGACAGATACGCAGTATTTT. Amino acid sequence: CASSRGEGVWTDTQYF.

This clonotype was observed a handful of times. The CDR3 loop reads CSGYSRGPNYGYTF. CDR3 bases: TGCAGTGGTTACTCGAGGGGACCCAACTATGGCTACACCTTC. This chain links TRBV20-1 with TRBJ1-2; a weak D match, TRBD1 (5 bases). This CDR3 has 14 residues. Per germline, CDR1 DFQATT and CDR2 SNEGSKA (reference sequence). Deletions cut 7 bases from V and 2 bases from J, with 17 bases between.

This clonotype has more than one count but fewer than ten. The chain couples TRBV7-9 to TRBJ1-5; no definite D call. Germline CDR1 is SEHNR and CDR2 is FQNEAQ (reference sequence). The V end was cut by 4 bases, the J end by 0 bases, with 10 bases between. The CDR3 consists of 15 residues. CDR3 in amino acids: CASSSSSNSNQPQHF. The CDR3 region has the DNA TGTGCCAGCAGCTCTTCCAGTAATAGCAATCAGCCCCAGCATTTT.

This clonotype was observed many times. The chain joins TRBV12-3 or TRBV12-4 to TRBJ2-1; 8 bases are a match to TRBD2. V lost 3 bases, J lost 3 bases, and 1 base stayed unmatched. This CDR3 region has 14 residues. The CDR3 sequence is CASSLAGGYNEQFF. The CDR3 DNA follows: TGTGCCAGCAGTTTGGCGGGGGGCTACAATGAGCAGTTCTTC.

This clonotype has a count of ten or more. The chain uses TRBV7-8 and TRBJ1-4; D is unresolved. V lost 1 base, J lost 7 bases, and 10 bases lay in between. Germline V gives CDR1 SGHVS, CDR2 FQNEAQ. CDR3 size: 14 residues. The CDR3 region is CASSLGSWSEKLFF. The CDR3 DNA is TGTGCCAGCAGCTTAGGGTCGTGGAGTGAAAAACTGTTTTTT.

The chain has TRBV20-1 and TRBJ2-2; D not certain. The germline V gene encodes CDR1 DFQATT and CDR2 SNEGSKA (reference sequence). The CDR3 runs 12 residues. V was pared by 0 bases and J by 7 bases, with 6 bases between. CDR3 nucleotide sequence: TGCAGTGCTAGAGATGAGAACGGGGAGCTGTTTTTT. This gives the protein CSARDENGELFF.

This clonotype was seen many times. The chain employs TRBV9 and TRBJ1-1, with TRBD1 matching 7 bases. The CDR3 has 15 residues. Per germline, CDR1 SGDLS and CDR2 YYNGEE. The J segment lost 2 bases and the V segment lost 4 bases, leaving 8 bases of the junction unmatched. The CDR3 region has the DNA TGTGCCAGCAGCACCCGACAGGGCCTCAACACTGAAGCTTTCTTT. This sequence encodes CASSTRQGLNTEAFF.

Here the CDR3 reads CASSWRTASTEAFF. CDR3 coding DNA: TGTGCCAGCAGCTGGCGGACAGCTAGCACTGAAGCTTTCTTT. This rearrangement joins TRBV5-6 to TRBJ1-1; D is perhaps TRBD1 (6 bases). Germline CDR1 reads SGHDT; CDR2 reads YYEEEE. The CDR3 totals 14 residues. Between the trimmed V and J ends, which lost 3 bases and 4 bases, there was a span of 13 bases.

The CDR3 spells CASSQDPGQGGTDTQYF. CDR3 bases: TGCGCCAGCAGCCAGGATCCGGGACAGGGCGGGACAGATACGCAGTATTTT. The rearrangement uses TRBV4-1 and TRBJ2-3; TRBD1 matches at 9 bases. Per germline, CDR1 MGHRA and CDR2 YSYEKL. The CDR3 consists of 17 residues. V gave up 3 bases and J gave up 3 bases; unmatched junction bases: 10.

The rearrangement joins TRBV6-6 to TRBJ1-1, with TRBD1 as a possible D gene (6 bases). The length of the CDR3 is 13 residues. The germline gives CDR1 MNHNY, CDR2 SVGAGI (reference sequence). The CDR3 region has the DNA TGTGCAGGGGGGGCCCACATGAACACTGAAGCTTTCTTT. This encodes CAGGAHMNTEAFF.

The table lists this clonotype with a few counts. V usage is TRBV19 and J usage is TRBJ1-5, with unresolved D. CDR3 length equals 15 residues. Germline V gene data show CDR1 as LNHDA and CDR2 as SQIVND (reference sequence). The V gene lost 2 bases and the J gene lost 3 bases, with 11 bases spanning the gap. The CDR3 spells CASSITPGYNQPQHF. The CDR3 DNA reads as TGTGCCAGTAGTATAACCCCAGGTTACAATCAGCCCCAGCATTTT.